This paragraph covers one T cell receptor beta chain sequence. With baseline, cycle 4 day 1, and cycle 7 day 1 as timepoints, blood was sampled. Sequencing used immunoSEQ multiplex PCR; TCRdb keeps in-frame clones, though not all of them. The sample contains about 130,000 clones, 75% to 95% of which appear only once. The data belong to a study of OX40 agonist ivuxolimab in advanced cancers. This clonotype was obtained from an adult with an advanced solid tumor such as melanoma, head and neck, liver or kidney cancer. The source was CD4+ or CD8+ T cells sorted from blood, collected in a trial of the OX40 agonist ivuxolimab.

The CDR3 DNA reads as TGTGCCAGCAGTTACGTCCAGGGCATGAACACTGAAGCTTTCTTT. Its protein product is CASSYVQGMNTEAFF. This chain links TRBV6-5 with TRBJ1-1; tentatively, D is TRBD1 (5 bases). Per germline, CDR1 MNHEY and CDR2 SVGAGI. Trimming cost V 2 bases and J 0 bases, with 10 bases left between them. This CDR3 comprises 15 residues.